This T cell receptor (beta chain) was observed in a study of Ad26.COV2.S vaccination and SARS-CoV-2 variants. On the study more broadly: In the study, Ad26.COV2.S was injected intramuscularly once, or twice 56 days apart. Study conclusions and caveats: Estimates derived from TCR breadth and depth analyses may have underestimated total T cell responses. Among vaccine recipients, spike-specific TCR breadth exceeded that of placebo recipients. The study found similar non-spike TCR breadth in vaccine and placebo recipients.

The CDR3 spans 13 residues. Noted treatment: 15 to 20 received Ad26.COV2.S at low or high dose, single or two shots; several received placebo; per-sample allocation not given. Sampling happened 63 days after the first vaccine or placebo injection. TCRdb keeps only in-frame clones here, not all; method: immunoSEQ multiplex PCR. The sample lists about 400,000 clones; about 85% were seen once. This clone has more than one count but fewer than ten. Its antigen remains unknown. The chain combines TRBV21-1 with TRBJ2-7; TRBD1 was called by the table and not checked on the DNA. TRBV21-1 represents a pseudogene. The receptor comes from a person aged 18-60 years who received the Ad26.COV2.S COVID-19 vaccine or a placebo. Here the sequenced sample was peripheral blood, taken in a trial of Ad26.COV2.S vaccine versus placebo. The CDR3 bases are TGTGCCAGCATCTCGGACAGGGGCTACGAGCAGTACTTC. Translating it yields CASISDRGYEQYF.